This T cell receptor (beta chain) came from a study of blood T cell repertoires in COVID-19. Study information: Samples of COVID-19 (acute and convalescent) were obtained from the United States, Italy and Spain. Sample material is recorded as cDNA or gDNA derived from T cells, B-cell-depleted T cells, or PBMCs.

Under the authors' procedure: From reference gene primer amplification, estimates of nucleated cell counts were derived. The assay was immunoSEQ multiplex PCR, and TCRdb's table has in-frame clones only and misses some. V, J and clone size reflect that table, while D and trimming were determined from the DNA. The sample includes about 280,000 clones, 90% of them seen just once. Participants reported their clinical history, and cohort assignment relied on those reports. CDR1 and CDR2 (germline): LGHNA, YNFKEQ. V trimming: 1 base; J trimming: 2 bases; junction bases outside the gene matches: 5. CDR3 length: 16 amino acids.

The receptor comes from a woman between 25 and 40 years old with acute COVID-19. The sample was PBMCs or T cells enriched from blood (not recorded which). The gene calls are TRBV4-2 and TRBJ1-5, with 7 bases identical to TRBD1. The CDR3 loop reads CASSQVFGQGNQPQHF. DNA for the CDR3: TGTGCCAGCAGCCAAGTTTTCGGACAGGGCAATCAGCCCCAGCATTTT.